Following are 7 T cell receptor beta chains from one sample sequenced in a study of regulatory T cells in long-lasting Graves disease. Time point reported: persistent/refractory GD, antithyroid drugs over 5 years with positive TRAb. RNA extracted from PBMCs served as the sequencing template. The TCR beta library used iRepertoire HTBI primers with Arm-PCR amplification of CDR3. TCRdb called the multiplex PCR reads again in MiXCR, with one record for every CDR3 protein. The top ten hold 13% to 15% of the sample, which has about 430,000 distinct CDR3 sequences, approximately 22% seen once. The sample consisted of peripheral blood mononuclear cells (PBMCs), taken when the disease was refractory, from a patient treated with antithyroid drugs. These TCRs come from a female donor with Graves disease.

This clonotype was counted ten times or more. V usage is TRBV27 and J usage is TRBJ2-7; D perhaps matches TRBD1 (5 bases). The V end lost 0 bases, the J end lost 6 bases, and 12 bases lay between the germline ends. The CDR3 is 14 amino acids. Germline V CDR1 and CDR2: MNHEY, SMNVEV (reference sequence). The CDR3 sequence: CASSLSARVSEQYF. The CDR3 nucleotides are TGTGCCAGCAGTTTATCGGCCAGGGTTTCCGAGCAGTACTTC.

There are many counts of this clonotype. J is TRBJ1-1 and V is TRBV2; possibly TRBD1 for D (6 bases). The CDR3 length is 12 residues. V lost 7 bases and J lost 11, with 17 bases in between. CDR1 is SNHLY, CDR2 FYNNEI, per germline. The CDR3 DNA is TGTGCCAGCATCGATGGAGGGGGGGAGGCTTTCTTT. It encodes CASIDGGGEAFF.

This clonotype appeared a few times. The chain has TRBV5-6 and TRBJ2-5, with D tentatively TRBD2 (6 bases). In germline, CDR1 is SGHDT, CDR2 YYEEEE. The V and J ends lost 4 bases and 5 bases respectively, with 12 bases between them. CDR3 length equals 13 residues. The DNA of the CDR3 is TGTGCCAGCAGCATGGGACTTTGGGAGACCCAGTACTTC. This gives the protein CASSMGLWETQYF.

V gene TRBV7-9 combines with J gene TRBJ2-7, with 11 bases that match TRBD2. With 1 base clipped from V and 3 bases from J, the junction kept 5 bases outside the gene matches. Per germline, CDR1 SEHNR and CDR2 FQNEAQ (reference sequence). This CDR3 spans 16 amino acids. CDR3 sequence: CASSLGTSGSIYEQYF. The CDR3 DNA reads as TGTGCCAGCAGCTTAGGAACTAGCGGGAGTATCTACGAGCAGTACTTC.

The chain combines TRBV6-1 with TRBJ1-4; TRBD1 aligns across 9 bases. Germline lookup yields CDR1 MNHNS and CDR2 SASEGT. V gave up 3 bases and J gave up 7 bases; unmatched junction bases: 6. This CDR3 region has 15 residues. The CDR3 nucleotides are TGTGCCAGCAGTGATACAGGGGGCGGCGGTGAAAAACTGTTTTTT. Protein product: CASSDTGGGGEKLFF.

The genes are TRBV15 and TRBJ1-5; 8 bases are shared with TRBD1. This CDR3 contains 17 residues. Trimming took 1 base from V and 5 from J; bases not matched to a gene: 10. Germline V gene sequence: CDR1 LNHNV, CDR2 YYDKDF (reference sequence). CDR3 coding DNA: TGTGCCACCAGCAGAGTTATGGCCCAGGGGGCATATCAGCCCCAGCATTTT. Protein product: CATSRVMAQGAYQPQHF.

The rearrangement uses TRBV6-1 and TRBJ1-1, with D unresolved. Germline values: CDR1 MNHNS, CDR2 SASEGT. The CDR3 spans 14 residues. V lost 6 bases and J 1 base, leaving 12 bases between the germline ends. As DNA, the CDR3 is TGTGCCAGCAGACCCCCAGCCGGGAACACTGAAGCTTTCTTT. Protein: CASRPPAGNTEAFF.